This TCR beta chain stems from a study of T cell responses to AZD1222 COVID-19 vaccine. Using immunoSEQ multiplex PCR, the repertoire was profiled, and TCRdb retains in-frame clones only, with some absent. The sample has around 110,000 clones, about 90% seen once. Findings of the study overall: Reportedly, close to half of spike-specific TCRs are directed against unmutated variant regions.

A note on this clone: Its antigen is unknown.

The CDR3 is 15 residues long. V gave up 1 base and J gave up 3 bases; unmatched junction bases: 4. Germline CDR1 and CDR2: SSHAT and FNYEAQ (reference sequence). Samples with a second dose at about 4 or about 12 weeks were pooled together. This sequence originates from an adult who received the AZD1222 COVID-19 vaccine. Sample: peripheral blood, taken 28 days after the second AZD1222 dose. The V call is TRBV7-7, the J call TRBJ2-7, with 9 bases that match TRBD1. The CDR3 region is CASSLGSGQGYEQYF. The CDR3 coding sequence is TGTGCCAGCAGCTTAGGCTCGGGACAGGGCTACGAGCAGTACTTC.